This T cell receptor beta chain stems from a study of cytotoxic CD8 clonotypes in ibrutinib-treated CLL listed by TCRdb under 2021. Broadly, across the study: The cohort was composed of approximately 11 relapsed/refractory and about 15 treatment-naive patients; IGHV unmutated status was identified in roughly 17 patients. Partial responses were observed in some 24 patients and complete responses in 2; after a median follow-up of roughly 62 months, remission was maintained in 15 or so patients and progression was observed in some twelve. Response samples were obtained after a median of 12 months of treatment, with a range of about 6 to 36 months. Longitudinal samples were available for about 30% of the roughly 86 trial participants. Every sample from remission and from progressive disease was obtained while the patients were still on ibrutinib. Cryopreserved peripheral blood mononuclear cells were collected before treatment, at response, and at either disease progression or sustained remission. Samples averaged 255,043 productive templates and tens of thousands of productive rearrangements.

A MiSeq instrument was used for deep resolution sequencing, which targeted depths ranging from 1 in 1 million up to 1 in 200,000 T cells, with coverage averaging 10x for each clonotype. The immunoSEQ hsTCRB Kit was used to generate the TCR beta libraries. The authors processed their data as follows. Data were analyzed with ImmunoSEQ Data Assistant and ImmunoSEQ Analyzer, with V, D and J genes assigned per IMGT definitions. Clonality, which ranges from 0 to 1, was calculated as one minus the normalized Shannon entropy of productive rearrangement frequencies. Only overrepresented clonotypes making up at least 0.05% of the repertoire of each patient were included in the public clonotype analysis. About 13 age-matched healthy donor repertoires from immuneACCESS were used as controls for clonality. TCRdb re-hosts the immuneACCESS table, in-frame sequences only. Its copies lack some clones; in the studies checked, an unresolved V gene accounts for under half of them, and the cause for the rest is not known. The V and J calls and the clone size are those of that table, but D and trimming were determined from the DNA. This sample gives roughly 190,000 clones in total; around 72% of them show up just once. 10% to 15% of the sample is in the top ten clones.

This clone was recorded a few times. No antigen is known for it. Base qualities were left out, and no much larger clone turns up one base away. The sample has other DNA sequences that encode this CDR3 too. This specimen's time point label, interpreted: around 25 months on ibrutinib. For TCR beta library preparation, approximately 2 micrograms of genomic DNA was extracted from cryopreserved PBMCs. High-throughput TCR beta sequencing was performed on longitudinal blood samples from CLL patients receiving ibrutinib monotherapy. The patients were enrolled in a single-center, open-label phase 2 trial of ibrutinib monotherapy. Per the germline V gene, MGHRA is the CDR1 and YSYEKL is the CDR2. V drops 3 bases and J drops 1 base, leaving 7 bases in between. Including the terminal cysteine and phenylalanine, the CDR3 comprises 13 residues. Solely the CDR3 DNA is kept, with 39 bases framed from the first base.

What the study reported, not specific to this receptor: Public clonotypes were found to be uncommon and were observed to contract or remain stable during treatment; the increase in clonality was shown to reflect expansion of private clonotypes at ibrutinib response. Sustained-remission and progressing patients did not have matched sampling times, and lymph node repertoires were not examined. Baseline clonality exceeded that of age-matched healthy donors and correlated strongly with circulating CD8+ T-cell counts. An increase in clonality was observed at ibrutinib response, with clonality remaining stable during sustained remission and falling back toward baseline at progression.

The chain links TRBV4-1 with TRBJ2-7; no D gene is confidently identified. Sequenced here: PBMCs, sampled after 24 months of ibrutinib treatment. The sequence was obtained from a human donor with chronic lymphocytic leukemia. CDR3 region: CASSQQDSYEQYF. The nucleotide sequence reads TGCGCCAGCAGCCAGCAGGATTCCTACGAGCAGTACTTC.